This T cell receptor beta chain was profiled in a study of spatial heterogeneity in lung cancer. Germline V gives CDR1 LGHNT, CDR2 FRNRAP. With V trimmed by 2 bases and J by 5 bases, 8 bases remained unmatched. This CDR3 is 16 amino acids long. This clonotype ranks as medium-sized. The antigen remains undetermined. Being off target in a library aimed at alpha chains, this beta chain has a size of little meaning. Time point specified: sample taken at primary tumor resection. Without sorting, whole RNA was sequenced from tumor, nontumor lung or frozen PBMC. All TCR cDNA molecules were individually tagged with a unique molecular identifier. TCRdb re-derived calls from the 5' RACE reads in MiXCR, one entry per CDR3 protein. This sample has about 3,600 distinct CDR3 sequences; under 15% occur once, and the top ten carry about 23%. Notes on the study in general: Tracking of tumor mutation counts was seen in expanded intratumoral alpha and beta TCR counts.

The specimen comprised lung tumor tissue, sampled at surgery. The sequence derives from a female donor with early-stage non-small cell lung cancer. The V and J genes are TRBV12-5 and TRBJ2-2; 7 bases fit TRBD1. The chain's CDR3 is CASGLLTGKETGELFF. Here the CDR3 DNA reads TGTGCTAGTGGTTTGTTGACAGGGAAGGAGACCGGGGAGCTGTTTTTT. The full variable domain, with the rest looked up from reference TRBV12-5 and TRBJ2-2, is DARVTQTPRHKVTEMGQEVTMRCQPILGHNTVFWYRQTMMQGLELLAYFRNRAPLDDSGMPKDRFSAEMPDATLATLKIQPSEPRDSAVYFCASGLLTGKETGELFFGEGSRLTVL.